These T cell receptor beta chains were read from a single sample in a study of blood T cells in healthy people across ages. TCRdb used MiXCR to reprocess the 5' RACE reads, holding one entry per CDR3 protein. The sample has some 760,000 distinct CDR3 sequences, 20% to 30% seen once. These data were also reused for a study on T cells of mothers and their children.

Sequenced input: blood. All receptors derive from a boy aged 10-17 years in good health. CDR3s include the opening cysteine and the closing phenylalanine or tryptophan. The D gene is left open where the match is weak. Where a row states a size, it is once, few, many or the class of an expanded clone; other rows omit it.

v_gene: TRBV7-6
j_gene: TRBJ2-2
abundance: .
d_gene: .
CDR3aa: CASSLAGGTDTGKLFF
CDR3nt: TGTGCCAGCAGCTTAGCGGGAGGAACGGACACCGGGAAGCTGTTTTTT

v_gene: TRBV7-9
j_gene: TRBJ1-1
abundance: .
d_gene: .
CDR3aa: CASSLPIVVVAFF
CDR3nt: TGTGCCAGCAGCTTACCGATTGTGGTGGTAGCTTTCTTT

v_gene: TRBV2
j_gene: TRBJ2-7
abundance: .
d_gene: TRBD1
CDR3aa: CASRVDRSYEQYF
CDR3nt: TGTGCCAGCAGAGTGGACAGGTCCTACGAGCAGTACTTC

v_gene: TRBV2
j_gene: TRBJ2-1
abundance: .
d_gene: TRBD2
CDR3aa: CASSRPSGRPGPHEQFF
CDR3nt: TGTGCCAGCAGCCGGCCTAGCGGGAGGCCCGGCCCACATGAGCAGTTCTTC

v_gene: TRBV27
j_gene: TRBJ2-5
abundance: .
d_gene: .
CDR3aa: CASSLRSVSLQETQYF
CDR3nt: TGTGCCAGCAGTTTACGGAGTGTATCCCTGCAAGAGACCCAGTACTTC

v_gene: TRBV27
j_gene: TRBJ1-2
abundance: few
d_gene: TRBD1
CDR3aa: CASSPGQGLGGYTF
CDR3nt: TGTGCCAGCAGTCCGGGACAGGGGTTGGGAGGCTACACCTTC

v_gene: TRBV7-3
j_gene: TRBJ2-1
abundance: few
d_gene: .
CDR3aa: CASSLRAGENEQFF
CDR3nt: TGTGCCAGCAGCCTACGGGCCGGAGAAAATGAGCAGTTCTTC

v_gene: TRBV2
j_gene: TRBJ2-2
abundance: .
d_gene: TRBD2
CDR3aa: CASSARGGLTGELFF
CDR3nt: TGTGCCAGCAGTGCACGGGGGGGCTTAACCGGGGAGCTGTTTTTT

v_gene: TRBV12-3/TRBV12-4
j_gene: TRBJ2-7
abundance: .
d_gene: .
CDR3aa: CASSRGSYDEQYF
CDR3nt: TGTGCCAGCTCCCGAGGGTCCTACGATGAGCAGTACTTC

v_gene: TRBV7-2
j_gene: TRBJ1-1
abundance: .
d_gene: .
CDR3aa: CASSLGGGRIMNTEAFF
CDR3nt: TGTGCCAGCAGCTTAGGGGGGGGCAGGATCATGAACACTGAAGCTTTCTTT

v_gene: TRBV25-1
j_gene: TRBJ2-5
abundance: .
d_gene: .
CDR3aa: CASSPRFVSDRETQYF
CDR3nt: TGTGCCAGCAGTCCCCGCTTTGTCAGTGATCGGGAGACCCAGTACTTC

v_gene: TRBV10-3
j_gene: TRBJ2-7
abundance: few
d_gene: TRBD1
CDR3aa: CAISPNPGQGASYEQYF
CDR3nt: TGTGCCATCAGTCCAAATCCGGGACAGGGGGCTAGCTACGAGCAGTACTTC

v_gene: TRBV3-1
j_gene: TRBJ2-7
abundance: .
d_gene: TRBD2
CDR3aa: CASSQAAGLASEQYF
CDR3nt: TGTGCCAGCAGCCAAGCTGCAGGACTAGCATCCGAGCAGTACTTC

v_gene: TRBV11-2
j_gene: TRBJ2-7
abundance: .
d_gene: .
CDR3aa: CASSPGQDSSYEQYF
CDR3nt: TGTGCCAGCAGCCCCGGGCAGGACAGCTCCTACGAGCAGTACTTC

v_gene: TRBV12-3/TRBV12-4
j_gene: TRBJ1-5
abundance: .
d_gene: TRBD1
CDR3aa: CASSPKDRGRDQPQHF
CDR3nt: TGTGCCAGCAGTCCAAAGGACAGGGGGCGCGATCAGCCCCAGCATTTT

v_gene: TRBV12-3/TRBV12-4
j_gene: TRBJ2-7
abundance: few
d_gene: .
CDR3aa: CASSQGRPFGFGEQYF
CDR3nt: TGTGCCAGCAGCCAGGGACGGCCCTTTGGTTTTGGCGAGCAGTACTTC

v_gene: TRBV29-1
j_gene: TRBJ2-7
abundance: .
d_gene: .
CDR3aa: CSVVWQGKTYEQYF
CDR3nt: TGCAGCGTTGTATGGCAGGGAAAGACCTACGAGCAGTACTTC

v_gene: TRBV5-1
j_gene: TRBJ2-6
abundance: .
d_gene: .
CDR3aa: CASSLDVGGSGANVLTF
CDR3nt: TGCGCCAGCAGCTTGGATGTAGGGGGCTCTGGGGCCAACGTCCTGACTTTC

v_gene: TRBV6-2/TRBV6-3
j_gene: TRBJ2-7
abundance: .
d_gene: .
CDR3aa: CASSYPSQGGDFYEQYF
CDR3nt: TGTGCCAGCAGTTACCCGAGTCAGGGGGGGGACTTCTACGAGCAGTACTTC

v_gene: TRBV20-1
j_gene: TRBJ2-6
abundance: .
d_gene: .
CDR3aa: CSASVVRANVLTF
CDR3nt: TGCAGTGCTTCTGTGGTTAGGGCCAACGTCCTGACTTTC

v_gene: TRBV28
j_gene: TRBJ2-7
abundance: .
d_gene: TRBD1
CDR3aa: CASRMRQGDSYEQYF
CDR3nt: TGTGCCAGCAGGATGAGACAGGGGGATTCCTACGAGCAGTACTTC

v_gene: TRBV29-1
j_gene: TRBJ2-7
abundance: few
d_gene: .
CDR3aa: CSVGGLVVHEQYF
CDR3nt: TGCAGCGTGGGTGGCTTGGTCGTGCACGAGCAGTACTTC

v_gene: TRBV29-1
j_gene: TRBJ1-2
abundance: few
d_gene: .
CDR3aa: CSVEGGDYGYTF
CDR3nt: TGCAGCGTTGAGGGGGGAGACTATGGCTACACCTTC

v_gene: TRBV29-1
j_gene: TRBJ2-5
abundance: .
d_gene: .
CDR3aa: CSVESGLLRETQYF
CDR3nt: TGCAGCGTTGAGTCGGGACTCCTCCGGGAGACCCAGTACTTC

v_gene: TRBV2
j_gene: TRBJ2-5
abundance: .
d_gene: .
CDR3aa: CASRDDSFLREETQYF
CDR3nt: TGTGCCAGCAGGGACGACAGTTTCTTGAGGGAAGAGACCCAGTACTTC

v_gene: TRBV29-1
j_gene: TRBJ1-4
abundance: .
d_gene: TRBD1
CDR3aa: CSVPLGTGNEKLFF
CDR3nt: TGCAGCGTTCCCCTGGGGACAGGGAATGAAAAACTGTTTTTT

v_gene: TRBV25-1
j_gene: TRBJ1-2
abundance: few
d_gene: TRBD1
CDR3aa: CASSEYSAGQTLGGYTF
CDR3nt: TGTGCCAGCAGTGAATATTCGGCGGGACAGACTCTCGGAGGCTACACCTTC

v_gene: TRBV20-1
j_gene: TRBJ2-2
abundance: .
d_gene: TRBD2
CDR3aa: CSVTSGVSNTGELFF
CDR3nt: TGCAGTGTTACTAGCGGGGTATCAAACACCGGGGAGCTGTTTTTT

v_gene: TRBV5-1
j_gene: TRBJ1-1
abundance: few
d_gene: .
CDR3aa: CASSNRGQMNTEAFF
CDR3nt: TGTGCCAGCAGTAATCGTGGACAGATGAACACTGAAGCTTTCTTT

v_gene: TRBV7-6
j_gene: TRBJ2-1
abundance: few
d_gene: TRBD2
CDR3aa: CASSLVSGLAGLSSYNEQFF
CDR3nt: TGTGCCAGCAGCTTAGTGTCGGGGCTAGCGGGGTTGAGCTCCTACAATGAGCAGTTCTTC

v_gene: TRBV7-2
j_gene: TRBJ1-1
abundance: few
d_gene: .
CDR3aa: CASSFQGYMNTEAFF
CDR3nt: TGTGCCAGCAGCTTTCAGGGGTACATGAACACTGAAGCTTTCTTT

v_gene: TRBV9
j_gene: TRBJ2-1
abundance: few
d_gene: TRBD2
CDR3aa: CASSPRLAGSSYNEQFF
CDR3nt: TGTGCCAGCAGCCCCCGTCTAGCGGGTAGCTCCTACAATGAGCAGTTCTTC

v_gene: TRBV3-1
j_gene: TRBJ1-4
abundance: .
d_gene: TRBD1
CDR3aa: CASSQDDRGNEKLFF
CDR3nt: TGTGCCAGCAGCCAAGATGACAGGGGTAATGAAAAACTGTTTTTT

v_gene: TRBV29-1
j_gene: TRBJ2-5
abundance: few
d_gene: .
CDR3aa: CSEYRGGETQYF
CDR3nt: TGCAGCGAATACAGGGGGGGAGAGACCCAGTACTTC

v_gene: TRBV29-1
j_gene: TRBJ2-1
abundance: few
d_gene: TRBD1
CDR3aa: CSVGRTGTEQFF
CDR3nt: TGCAGCGTTGGCCGGACAGGGACTGAGCAGTTCTTC

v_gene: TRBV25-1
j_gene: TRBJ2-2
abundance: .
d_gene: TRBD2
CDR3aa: CASSDSGRARTGELFF
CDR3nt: TGTGCCAGCAGTGATAGCGGGAGGGCCAGGACCGGGGAGCTGTTTTTT

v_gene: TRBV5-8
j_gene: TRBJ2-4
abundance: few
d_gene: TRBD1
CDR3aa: CASSLETGTVQYF
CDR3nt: TGTGCCAGCAGTTTAGAGACAGGGACAGTACAGTACTTC

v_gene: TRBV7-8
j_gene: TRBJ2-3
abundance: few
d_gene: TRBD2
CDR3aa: CASSLWGSGRQGDTQYF
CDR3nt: TGTGCCAGCAGCTTATGGGGTAGCGGGAGGCAGGGAGATACGCAGTATTTT

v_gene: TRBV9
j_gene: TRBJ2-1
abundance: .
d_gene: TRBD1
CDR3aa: CASSETGGGEQFF
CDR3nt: TGTGCCAGCAGCGAAACAGGGGGCGGTGAGCAGTTCTTC

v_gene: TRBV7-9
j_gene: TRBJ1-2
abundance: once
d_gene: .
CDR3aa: CASSLTRDGYGYTF
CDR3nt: TGTGCCAGCAGCTTAACCCGAGACGGGTATGGCTACACCTTC

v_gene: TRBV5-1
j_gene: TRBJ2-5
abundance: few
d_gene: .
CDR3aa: CASSLTQLQETQYF
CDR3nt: TGCGCCAGCAGCTTGACACAGTTACAAGAGACCCAGTACTTC

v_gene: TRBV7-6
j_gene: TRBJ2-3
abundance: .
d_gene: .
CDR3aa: CASSPLQTDTQYF
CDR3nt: TGTGCCAGCAGCCCGCTTCAAACAGATACGCAGTATTTT

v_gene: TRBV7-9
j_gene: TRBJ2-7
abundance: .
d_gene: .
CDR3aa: CASAGAAGYYEQYF
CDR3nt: TGTGCCAGCGCTGGGGCGGCGGGCTACTACGAGCAGTACTTC

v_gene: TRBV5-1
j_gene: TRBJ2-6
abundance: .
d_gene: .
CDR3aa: CASSLSQPGASVLTF
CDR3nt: TGCGCCAGCAGCTTATCACAGCCCGGGGCCAGCGTCCTGACTTTC

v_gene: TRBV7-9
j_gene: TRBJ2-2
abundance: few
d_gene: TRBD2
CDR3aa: CASSYGLAGVGELFF
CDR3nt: TGTGCCAGCAGCTATGGACTAGCGGGAGTCGGGGAGCTGTTTTTT